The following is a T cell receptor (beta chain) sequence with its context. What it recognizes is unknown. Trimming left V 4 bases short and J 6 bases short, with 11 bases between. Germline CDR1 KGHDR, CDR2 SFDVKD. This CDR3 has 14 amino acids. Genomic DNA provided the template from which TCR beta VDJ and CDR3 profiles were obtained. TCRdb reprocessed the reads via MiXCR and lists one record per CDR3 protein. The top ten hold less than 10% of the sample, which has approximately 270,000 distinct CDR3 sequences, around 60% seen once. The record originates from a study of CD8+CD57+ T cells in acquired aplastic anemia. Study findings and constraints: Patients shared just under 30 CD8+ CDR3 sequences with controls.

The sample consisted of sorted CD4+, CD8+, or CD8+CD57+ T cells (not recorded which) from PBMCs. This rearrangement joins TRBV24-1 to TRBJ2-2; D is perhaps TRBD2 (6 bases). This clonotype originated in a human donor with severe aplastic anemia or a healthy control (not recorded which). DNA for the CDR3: TGTGCCACCAGTGACGGGGGAGGCGCCGGGGAGCTGTTTTTT. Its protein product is CATSDGGGAGELFF.